The clone carrying this TCR beta chain turned up a few times. This record belongs to a study of identical twins. Using its own MiXCR run on the 5' RACE reads, TCRdb lists one record per CDR3 protein. The data contain more than 400,000 distinct CDR3 sequences, approximately 16% of them singletons. This CDR3 has 14 residues. CDR1 and CDR2 from the germline V gene are SGHKS and YYEKEE (reference sequence). V lost 4 bases, J lost 3 bases, and 6 bases stayed unmatched. These sequences were also reported in another study, on yellow fever vaccine responses in identical twins.

This clonotype was obtained from a woman between 18 and 29 years old in good health. The gene calls are TRBV5-5 and TRBJ2-7; TRBD2 aligns across 8 bases. Sequencing input: CD4+ T cells sorted from blood. Written as DNA, the CDR3 is TGTGCCAGCAGCCCCCGGGAGGGGGGCTACGAGCAGTACTTC. Its protein is CASSPREGGYEQYF.